What follows is one TCR beta chain and its context. Its antigen is not known. The CDR3 runs 12 residues. Trimming pared 5 bases from V and 3 bases from J, leaving 10 bases between. In germline, CDR1 is SQVTM, CDR2 ANQGSEA. These data are taken from a study of CD8 T cells in Susac syndrome. A quantity of roughly 0.5 to 1 ug RNA underwent reverse transcription using random hexamers. Across 54 Vbeta and 13 Jbeta, TCR beta CDR3 was amplified with immunoSEQ multiplex PCR. TCRdb passed the immunoSEQ multiplex PCR reads through MiXCR, listing each CDR3 protein once. The repertoire has some 150,000 distinct CDR3 sequences, 95% of them found once; the top ten carry approximately 0.17%. Findings of the study overall: The CD4+ T cell repertoire of patients with Susac syndrome showed no detectable clonal expansion.

Sample: CD4+ T cells from PBMCs. This TCR came from a human donor with Susac syndrome. The chain combines TRBV29-1 with TRBJ2-5; maybe TRBD1 (5 bases). As DNA, the CDR3 is TGCAGCGTTAGGCAGGGAAAAGAGACCCAGTACTTC. This translates into CSVRQGKETQYF.